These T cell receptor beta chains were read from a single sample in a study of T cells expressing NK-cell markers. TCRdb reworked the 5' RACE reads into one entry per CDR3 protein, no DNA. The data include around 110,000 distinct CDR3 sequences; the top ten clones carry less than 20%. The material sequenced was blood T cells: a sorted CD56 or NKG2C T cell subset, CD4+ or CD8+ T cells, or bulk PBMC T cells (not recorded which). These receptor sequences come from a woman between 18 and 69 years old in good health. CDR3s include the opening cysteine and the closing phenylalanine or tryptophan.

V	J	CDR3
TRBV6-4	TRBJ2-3	CASSDSMGGTDTQYF
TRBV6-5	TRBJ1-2	CASSYSGTDGYTF
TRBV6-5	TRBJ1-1	CASSYRATDTEAFF
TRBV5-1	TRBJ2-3	CASSLLVLGLAGGRQSSDTQYF
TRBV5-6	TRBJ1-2	CASSLETRGGYGYTF
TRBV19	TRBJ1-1	CASSRGAVMNTEAFF
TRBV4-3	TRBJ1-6	CASSQEVGAGEYNNSPLHF
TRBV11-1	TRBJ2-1	CASSSGFRTSTAYNEQFF
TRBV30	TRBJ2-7	CASTSGAYEQYF
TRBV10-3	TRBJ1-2	CAISGGQGVYGYTF
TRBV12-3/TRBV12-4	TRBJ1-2	CATVTGVYGYTF
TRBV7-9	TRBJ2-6	CASSSQVRGPNVLTF
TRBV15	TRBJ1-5	CATSRGMGNQPQHF
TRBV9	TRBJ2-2	CVSSVASGGALSGELFF
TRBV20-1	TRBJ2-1	CTAGGREDYEQFF
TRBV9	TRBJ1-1	CASSEDRGTNTEAFF
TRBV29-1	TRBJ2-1	CSVEGKDSFNNEQFF
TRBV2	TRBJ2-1	CASSDPGFEQFF
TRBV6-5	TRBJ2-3	CASSYVRDRGTDTQYF
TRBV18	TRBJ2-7	CASSPPPASYEQYF
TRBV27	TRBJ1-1	CASSLGGGAPEAFF
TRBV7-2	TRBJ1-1	CASSLPYGYTEAFF
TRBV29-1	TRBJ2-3	CSLAGTNTDTQYF
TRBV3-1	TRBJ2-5	CASSQRLEQTQYF
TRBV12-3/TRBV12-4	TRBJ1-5	CASSLPGTPNQPQHF
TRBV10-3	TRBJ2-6	CAISEGGRYGANVLTF
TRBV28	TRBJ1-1	CASSRGTENTEAFF
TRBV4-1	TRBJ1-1	CASSQDPSRTAGNTEAFF
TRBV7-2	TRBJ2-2	CASSLEAHTGELFF
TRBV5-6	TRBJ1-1	CASSWGGNTEAFF
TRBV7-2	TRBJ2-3	CASSQTSFGPTDTQYF
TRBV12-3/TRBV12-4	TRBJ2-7	CASSLSGRLHEQYF
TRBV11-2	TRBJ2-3	CASSPLAGGWADTQYF
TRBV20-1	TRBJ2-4	CSARSQTGNENIQYF
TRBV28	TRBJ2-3	CASSPLGLAGGGSTDTQYF
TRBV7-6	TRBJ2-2	CASGNIGAFPGTGELFF
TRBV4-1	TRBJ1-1	CASSQGGANTEAFF
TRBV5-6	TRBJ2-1	CASSLALNEQFF
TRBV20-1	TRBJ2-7	CSARSGEYEQYF
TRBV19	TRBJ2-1	CASSSIPGQGDDEQFF
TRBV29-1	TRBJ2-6	CSVTGGTSSSGANVLTF
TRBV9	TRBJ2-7	CASSPGTGSYEQYF
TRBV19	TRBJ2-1	CASSIGSRSPEAGYNEQFF
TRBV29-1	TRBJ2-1	CSVEEPGSSYNEQFF
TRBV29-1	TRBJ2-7	CSVEGGTSYEQYF
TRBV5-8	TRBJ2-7	CASSTSGRAYEQYF
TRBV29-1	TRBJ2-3	CSVEGWAGPDTQYF
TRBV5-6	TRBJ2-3	CASSHTGTPSTDTQYF
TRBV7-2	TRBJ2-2	CASSLAHTGELFF
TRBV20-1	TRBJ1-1	CSARDPLPEAFF
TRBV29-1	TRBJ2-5	CSVAGLQETQYF
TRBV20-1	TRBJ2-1	CSAREGSYNEQFF
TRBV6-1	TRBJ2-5	CASSEAEGLGEETQYF
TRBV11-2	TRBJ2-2	CASSPHPTGGVGTGELFF
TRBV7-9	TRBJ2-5	CASSLGSSWTQYF
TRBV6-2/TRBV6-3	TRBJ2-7	CAGGGGSAYEQYF